This T cell receptor beta chain was captured in a study of T cells in Graves' hyperthyroidism and ophthalmopathy. Study-level background: Peripheral blood was secured at the point of initial diagnosis, before any treatment. Study results and limitations: Among clonotypes expanded in thyroid above 0.001, most were also found in blood.

Out of over 9 ml of fresh peripheral blood came the PBMCs. There were TCR beta CDR3 regions amplified from RNA transcripts. A first-round RT-PCR of the TCR CDR3 used the HTBI primer set. TCRdb analysed the multiplex PCR reads with MiXCR anew, one entry per CDR3 protein. The table shows 250,000 to 300,000 distinct CDR3 sequences, with about 15% occurring only once. Ten or more counts support this clonotype. Antigen: not known. Sequencing was carried out using blood. This receptor was obtained from a woman aged 40-49 years with Graves' hyperthyroidism that later progressed to Graves' ophthalmopathy.

CDR3 protein: CASGLTGQGQYF. The CDR3 region has the DNA TGTGCTAGTGGTTTGACGGGACAGGGACAGTATTTT. The chain uses TRBV12-5 and TRBJ2-3; 9 bases fit TRBD1. Germline loops: CDR1 LGHNT, CDR2 FRNRAP. The CDR3 length is 12 residues. The trim removed 2 bases at V and 12 bases at J, leaving 3 bases unmatched.